This T cell receptor beta chain was observed in a study of blood T cells in healthy people across ages. The second PCR ran about 6 to 12 cycles with a sample-barcoded 5' primer and J-beta primers. Every molecule of cDNA carried a tag from a template-switch adaptor with 12 random nucleotides. One entry per CDR3 protein, called by TCRdb with MiXCR from the 5' RACE reads. The sample lists around 1.5 million distinct CDR3 sequences; approximately 63% were seen once. V lost 6 bases and J lost 8, with 15 bases in between. In germline, CDR1 is MNHEY, CDR2 SVGAGI. CDR3 length: 13 amino acids. The clonotype originates from a man between 18 and 35 years old in good health. This rearrangement joins TRBV6-5 to TRBJ2-3; D is ambiguous. Sequenced material: blood. CDR3 in DNA: TGTGCCAGCAGCGACGGACCCAAGGGTACGCAGTATTTT. Its protein product is CASSDGPKGTQYF.